This is a list of T cell receptor beta chains from one sample in a study of T cell changes during pregnancy in multiple sclerosis. Sequencing was performed with immunoSEQ multiplex PCR; in TCRdb, only in-frame clones are kept and a portion is missing. The data contain 42,000 or so clones, about nine tenths of them singletons. Sequencing was performed on CD8+ T cells from peripheral blood mononuclear cells, taken in the first trimester of pregnancy. These receptors all stem from a female donor with multiple sclerosis, enrolled in a pregnancy study. The CDR3 runs from the conserved cysteine through the conserved F or W. Each record gives: CDR3 DNA, CDR3 protein, J gene, clone size, D gene, V gene. D genes are given only for firm matches. Clone size is shown for a subset of rows, as once, few, many or a class of expanded clone.

cdr3_nt: TGTGCCTTCAGGGTCGGTAGCTACACCTTC
cdr3_aa: CAFRVGSYTF
j_call: TRBJ1-2
clone_size: -
d_call: -
v_call: TRBV30

cdr3_nt: TGTGCCAGCAGCCAGGGGACAGGAAGGCTTGCCGAAGGCTACACCTTC
cdr3_aa: CASSQGTGRLAEGYTF
j_call: TRBJ1-2
clone_size: -
d_call: TRBD1
v_call: TRBV5-4

cdr3_nt: TGTGCCAGCAGCGTAGATGGGGGCGTAGAGACCCAGTACTTC
cdr3_aa: CASSVDGGVETQYF
j_call: TRBJ2-5
clone_size: -
d_call: -
v_call: TRBV9

cdr3_nt: TGTGCCAGCAGCGGACCGGGTTCTAGCGACCGAGCCGGTGGACACACAGATACGCAGTATTTT
cdr3_aa: CASSGPGSSDRAGGHTDTQYF
j_call: TRBJ2-3
clone_size: medium-sized
d_call: -
v_call: TRBV9

cdr3_nt: TGTGCCAGCAGTGCGGGGGGCGAAAACACTGAAGCTTTCTTT
cdr3_aa: CASSAGGENTEAFF
j_call: TRBJ1-1
clone_size: -
d_call: -
v_call: TRBV2

cdr3_nt: TGTGCCAGCCCGACAGGGACAGGGGGTATCGCAGATACGCAGTATTTT
cdr3_aa: CASPTGTGGIADTQYF
j_call: TRBJ2-3
clone_size: -
d_call: TRBD1
v_call: TRBV18

cdr3_nt: TGTGCCAGCAGCCCCAGCGGGACCTTTAAAGGCGAGCAGTACTTC
cdr3_aa: CASSPSGTFKGEQYF
j_call: TRBJ2-7
clone_size: -
d_call: TRBD2
v_call: TRBV7-9

cdr3_nt: TGTGCTAGTGCCCCAGGGTCCTCTCAGGGAACGTACGAGCAGTACTTC
cdr3_aa: CASAPGSSQGTYEQYF
j_call: TRBJ2-7
clone_size: -
d_call: -
v_call: TRBV12-5

cdr3_nt: TGTGCCAGCAGTCCTCACAGGGGGATCACTGAAGCTTTCTTT
cdr3_aa: CASSPHRGITEAFF
j_call: TRBJ1-1
clone_size: -
d_call: TRBD1
v_call: TRBV27

cdr3_nt: TGCAGCGTAGACGGACTAGCGGGAGGGCCTTTCAATGAGCAGTTCTTC
cdr3_aa: CSVDGLAGGPFNEQFF
j_call: TRBJ2-1
clone_size: -
d_call: TRBD2
v_call: TRBV29-1

cdr3_nt: TGTGCCAGCAGCGCGACTCGGAATGAGCAGTTCTTC
cdr3_aa: CASSATRNEQFF
j_call: TRBJ2-1
clone_size: -
d_call: -
v_call: TRBV7-2

cdr3_nt: TGCGCCAGCAGCTTCCCCCCCGGGTCGAACACTGAAGCTTTCTTT
cdr3_aa: CASSFPPGSNTEAFF
j_call: TRBJ1-1
clone_size: -
d_call: -
v_call: TRBV5-1

cdr3_nt: TGTGCCAGCAGCTTAAGACTAGCGGGGCAACAAGAGACCCAGTACTTC
cdr3_aa: CASSLRLAGQQETQYF
j_call: TRBJ2-5
clone_size: -
d_call: TRBD2
v_call: TRBV7-9

cdr3_nt: TGTGCCAGCAGCCAAGTCTGGGGTGCTGGGGGGACCTACTACAATGAGCAGTTCTTC
cdr3_aa: CASSQVWGAGGTYYNEQFF
j_call: TRBJ2-1
clone_size: -
d_call: -
v_call: TRBV4-2

cdr3_nt: TGTGCCAGTTCAAGGCGGGGAAGCACAGATACGCAGTATTTT
cdr3_aa: CASSRRGSTDTQYF
j_call: TRBJ2-3
clone_size: -
d_call: -
v_call: TRBV11-3

cdr3_nt: TGTGCCAGCGCGGAGAGCTCCTACAATGAGCAGTTCTTC
cdr3_aa: CASAESSYNEQFF
j_call: TRBJ2-1
clone_size: once
d_call: -
v_call: TRBV27